The clone carrying this T cell receptor (beta chain) was counted once. Its antigen is undetermined. This sample was taken from a study of T cell responses to AZD1222 COVID-19 vaccine. Overall study: Analyses pooled second doses at about 4 or about 12 weeks. General observations from the study: Sampling captured repertoires only after the peak T cell response. The sample set comprised mostly white British donors with more females, and clonal diversity was possibly underestimated. Seropositivity was recorded at baseline in only 5 or 6 AZD1222 recipients.

Sequenced by immunoSEQ multiplex PCR; TCRdb stores in-frame clones only, minus some. The sample includes roughly 120,000 clones, 87% of them seen just once. Germline V gene sequence: CDR1 MNHNY, CDR2 SVGAGI (reference sequence). The V end was cut by 0 bases, the J end by 0 bases, with 6 bases between. This CDR3 region has 15 residues. This clonotype was obtained from an adult in good health. This sequence joins TRBV6-6 and TRBJ1-3; D may be TRBD1 (5 bases). The specimen comprised peripheral blood, sampled on day 0 of AZD1222 vaccination. The CDR3 DNA reads as TGTGCCAGCAGTTACTCAACAGGCTCTGGAAACACCATATATTTT. The encoded protein is CASSYSTGSGNTIYF.